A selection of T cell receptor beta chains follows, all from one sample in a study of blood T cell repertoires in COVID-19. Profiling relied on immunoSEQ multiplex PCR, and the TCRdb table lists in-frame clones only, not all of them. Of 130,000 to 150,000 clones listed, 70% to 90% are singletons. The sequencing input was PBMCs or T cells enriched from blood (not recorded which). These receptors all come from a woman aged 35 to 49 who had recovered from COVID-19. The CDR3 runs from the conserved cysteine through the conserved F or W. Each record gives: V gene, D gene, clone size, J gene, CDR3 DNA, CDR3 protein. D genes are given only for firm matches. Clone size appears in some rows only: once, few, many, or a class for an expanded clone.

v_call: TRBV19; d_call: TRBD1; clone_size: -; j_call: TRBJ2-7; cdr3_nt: TGTGCCAGTAGTTTCCGGGACAGGAGCTACGAGCAGTACTTC; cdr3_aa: CASSFRDRSYEQYF
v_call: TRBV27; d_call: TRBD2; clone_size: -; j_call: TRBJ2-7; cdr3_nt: TGTGCCAGCAGTCGCGGGGGGCTAACCTACGAGCAGTACTTC; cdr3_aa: CASSRGGLTYEQYF
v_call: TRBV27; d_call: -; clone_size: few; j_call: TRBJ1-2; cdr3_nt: TGTGCCAGCAGTCCAAAACCCCGCGGGGATGGCTATGGCTACACCTTC; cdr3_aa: CASSPKPRGDGYGYTF
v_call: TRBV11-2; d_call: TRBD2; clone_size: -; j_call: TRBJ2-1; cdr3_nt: TGTGCCAGCAGTCCTTCTAGCGGGAGTTCCTACAATGAGCAGTTCTTC; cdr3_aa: CASSPSSGSSYNEQFF
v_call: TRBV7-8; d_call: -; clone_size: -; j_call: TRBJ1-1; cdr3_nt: TGTGCCAGCAGCTTTTACTCTGAAGCTTTCTTT; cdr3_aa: CASSFYSEAFF
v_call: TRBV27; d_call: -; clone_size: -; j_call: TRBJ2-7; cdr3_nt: TGTGCCAGCAGCGAGACTGCCCCGAGCTCCTACGAGCAGTACTTC; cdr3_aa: CASSETAPSSYEQYF
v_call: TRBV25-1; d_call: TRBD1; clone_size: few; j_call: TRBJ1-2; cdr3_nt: TGTGCCAGCAGTGATCCCGGACAGGCCTTAGATGGCTACACCTTC; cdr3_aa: CASSDPGQALDGYTF
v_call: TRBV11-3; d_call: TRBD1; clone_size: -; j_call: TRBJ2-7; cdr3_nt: TGTGCCAGCAGCCAAGGGACAGGAACCTACGAGCAGTACTTC; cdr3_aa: CASSQGTGTYEQYF
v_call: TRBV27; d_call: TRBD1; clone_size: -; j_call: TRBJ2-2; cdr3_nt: TGTGCCAGCAGTTTAGACAGGGGGATAATGAACACCGGGGAGCTGTTTTTT; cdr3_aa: CASSLDRGIMNTGELFF
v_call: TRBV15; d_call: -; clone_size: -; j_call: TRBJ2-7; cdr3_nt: TGTGCCACCAGCGAAACTAGCTTCTCCTACGAGCAGTACTTC; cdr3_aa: CATSETSFSYEQYF
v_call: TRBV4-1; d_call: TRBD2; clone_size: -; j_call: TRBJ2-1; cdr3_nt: TGCGCCAGCAGCCCTGCGGGACTAGCGATTTATGAGCAGTTCTTC; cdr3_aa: CASSPAGLAIYEQFF
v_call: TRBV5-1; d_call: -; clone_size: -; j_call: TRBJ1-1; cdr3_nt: TGCGCCAGCAGCTTGACAGAGAACACTGAAGCTTTCTTT; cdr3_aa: CASSLTENTEAFF
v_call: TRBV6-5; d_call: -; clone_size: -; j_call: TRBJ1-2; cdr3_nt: TGTGCCAGCAATCGACAGAATCCGAACTATGGCTACACCTTC; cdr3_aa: CASNRQNPNYGYTF
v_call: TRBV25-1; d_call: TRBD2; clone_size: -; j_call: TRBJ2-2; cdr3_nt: TGTGCCAGCAGTGAATATACGGGGGGGGACACCGGGGAGCTGTTTTTT; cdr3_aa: CASSEYTGGDTGELFF
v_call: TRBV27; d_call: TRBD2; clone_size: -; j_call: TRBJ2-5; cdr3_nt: TGTGCCAGCAGTTCCTGGACTAGCGGACAAGAGACCCAGTACTTC; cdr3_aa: CASSSWTSGQETQYF
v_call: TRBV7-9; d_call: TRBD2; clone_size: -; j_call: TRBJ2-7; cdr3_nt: TGTGCCAGCAGCTCCCCCTGGGGGGGACCCGGGTACGAGCAGTACTTC; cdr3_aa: CASSSPWGGPGYEQYF
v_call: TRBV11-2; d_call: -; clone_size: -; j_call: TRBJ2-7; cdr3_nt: TGTGCCAGCAGCTACGCCCTAGGGGCCTACGAGCAGTACTTC; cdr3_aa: CASSYALGAYEQYF
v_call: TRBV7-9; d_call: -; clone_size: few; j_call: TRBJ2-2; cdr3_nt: TGTGCCAGCAGCTTAGATAGCGGGAACACCGGGGAGCTGTTTTTT; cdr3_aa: CASSLDSGNTGELFF
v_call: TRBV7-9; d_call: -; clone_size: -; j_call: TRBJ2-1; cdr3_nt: TGTGCCAGCAGCTTAGTTTTGAGCTTCAATGAGCAGTTCTTC; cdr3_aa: CASSLVLSFNEQFF
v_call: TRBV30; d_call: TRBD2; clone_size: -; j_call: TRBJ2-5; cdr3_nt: TGTGCCTGGAGTGCACGAGCGGGGAACCAACAAGAGACCCAGTACTTC; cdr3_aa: CAWSARAGNQQETQYF
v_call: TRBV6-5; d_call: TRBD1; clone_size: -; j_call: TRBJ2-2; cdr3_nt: TGTGCCAGCAACGTAGGGACAGCGAACACCGGGGAGCTGTTTTTT; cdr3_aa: CASNVGTANTGELFF
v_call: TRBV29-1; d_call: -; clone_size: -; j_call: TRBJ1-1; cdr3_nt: TGCAGCGTTGTGGGCGGGGGAAGAATCACTGAAGCTTTCTTT; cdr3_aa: CSVVGGGRITEAFF
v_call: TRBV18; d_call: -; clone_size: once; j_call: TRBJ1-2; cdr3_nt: TGTGCCAGCTCACCCACGGGACATGGGAACTATGGCTACACCTTC; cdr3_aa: CASSPTGHGNYGYTF
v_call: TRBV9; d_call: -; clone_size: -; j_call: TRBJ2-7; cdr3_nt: TGTGCCAGCAGCCCGACTGGCTACGAGCAGTACTTC; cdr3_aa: CASSPTGYEQYF
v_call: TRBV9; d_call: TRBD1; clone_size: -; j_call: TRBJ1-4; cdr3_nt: TGTGCCAGCAGCGTAGGACAGGGGGCGAATGAAAAACTGTTTTTT; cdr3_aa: CASSVGQGANEKLFF
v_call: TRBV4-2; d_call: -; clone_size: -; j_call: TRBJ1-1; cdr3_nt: TGTGCCAGCAGCCAAGGGTACAGCTCCAGGGCTTTCTTT; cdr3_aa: CASSQGYSSRAFF
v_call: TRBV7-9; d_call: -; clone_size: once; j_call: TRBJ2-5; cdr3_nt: TGTGCCAGCAGTTTTACAGGGAGAGGGGAAGAGACCCAGTACTTC; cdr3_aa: CASSFTGRGEETQYF
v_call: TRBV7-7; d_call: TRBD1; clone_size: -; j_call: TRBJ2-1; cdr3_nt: TGTGCCAGCAGCTTAGGGGACAGTCCCTCCTACAATGAGCAGTTCTTC; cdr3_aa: CASSLGDSPSYNEQFF
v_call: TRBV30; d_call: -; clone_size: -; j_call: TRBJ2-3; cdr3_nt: TGTGCCTGGAGTGTCGGGGGACTGGGTTGGGATACGCAGTATTTT; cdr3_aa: CAWSVGGLGWDTQYF
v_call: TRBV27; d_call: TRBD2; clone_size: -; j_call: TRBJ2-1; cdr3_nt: TGTGCCAGCAGAAGGACTAGCGGGAGGGAGTTTGAGCAGTTCTTC; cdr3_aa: CASRRTSGREFEQFF
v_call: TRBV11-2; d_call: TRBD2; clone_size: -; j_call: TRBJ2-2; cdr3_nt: TGTGCCAGCAGCCCTGTCGGTGGTCTAGCGGGGGGTGCTGGGGAGCTGTTTTTT; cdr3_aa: CASSPVGGLAGGAGELFF
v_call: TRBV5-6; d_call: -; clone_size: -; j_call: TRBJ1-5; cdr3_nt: TGTGCCAGCAGCTTGGGGCAGGGTAGCAATCAGCCCCAGCATTTT; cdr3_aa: CASSLGQGSNQPQHF
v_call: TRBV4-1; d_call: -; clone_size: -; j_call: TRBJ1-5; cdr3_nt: TGCGCCAGCAGCTTTAGAGGAGGAAGGGCGAGCAATCAGCCCCAGCATTTT; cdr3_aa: CASSFRGGRASNQPQHF
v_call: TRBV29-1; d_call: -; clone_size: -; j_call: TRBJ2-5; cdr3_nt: TGCAGCGTTGACGGGACTTCGCAAGAGACCCAGTACTTC; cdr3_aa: CSVDGTSQETQYF
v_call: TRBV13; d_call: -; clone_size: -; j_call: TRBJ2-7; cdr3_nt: TGTGCCAGCAGCTTAAGGGGAAACTCCTACGAGCAGTACTTC; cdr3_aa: CASSLRGNSYEQYF
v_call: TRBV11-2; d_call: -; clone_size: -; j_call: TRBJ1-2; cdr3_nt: TGTGCCAGCAGCTTAGCAGGGGTTGAAGGCTACACCTTC; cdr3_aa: CASSLAGVEGYTF
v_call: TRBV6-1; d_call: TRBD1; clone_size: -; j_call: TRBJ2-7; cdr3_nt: TGTGCCAGCAGTGATCGGGACGCAGGGGGCAGCCGTAACGAGCAGTACTTC; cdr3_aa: CASSDRDAGGSRNEQYF
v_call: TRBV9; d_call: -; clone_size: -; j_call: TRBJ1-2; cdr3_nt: TGTGCCAGCAGCTCCATAGGGGTGCGGACCTTC; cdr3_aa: CASSSIGVRTF
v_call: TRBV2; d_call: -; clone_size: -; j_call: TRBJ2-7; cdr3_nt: TGTGCCAGCAGTGCGATAGCGGAGCAGTACTTC; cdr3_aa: CASSAIAEQYF
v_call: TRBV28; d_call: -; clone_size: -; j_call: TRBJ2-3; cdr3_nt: TGTGCCAGCAGCCCGACAGATACGCAGTATTTT; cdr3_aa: CASSPTDTQYF
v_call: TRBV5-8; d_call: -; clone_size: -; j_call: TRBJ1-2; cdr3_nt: TGTGCCAGCAGCAGGCTTCTGCAGGGTAACTATGGCTACACCTTC; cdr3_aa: CASSRLLQGNYGYTF
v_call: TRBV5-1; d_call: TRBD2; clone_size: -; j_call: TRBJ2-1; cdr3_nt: TGCGCCAGCAGCCCCGGACTAGCGGGAGGGAGCTCCTACAATGAGCAGTTCTTC; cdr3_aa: CASSPGLAGGSSYNEQFF
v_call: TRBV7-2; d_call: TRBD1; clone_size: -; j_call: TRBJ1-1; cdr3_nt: TGTGCCAGCGGCGACAGGGCGAGGGCTGAAGCTTTCTTT; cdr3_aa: CASGDRARAEAFF
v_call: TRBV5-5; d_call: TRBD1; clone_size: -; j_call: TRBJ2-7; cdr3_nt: TGTGCCAGCAGCTTACAAGCAGGGGGTTACGAGCAGTACTTC; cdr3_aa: CASSLQAGGYEQYF
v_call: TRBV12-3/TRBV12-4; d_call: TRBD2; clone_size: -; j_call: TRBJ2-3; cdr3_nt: TGTGCCAGCACCTTACTAGCGGCAGATACGCAGTATTTT; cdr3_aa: CASTLLAADTQYF
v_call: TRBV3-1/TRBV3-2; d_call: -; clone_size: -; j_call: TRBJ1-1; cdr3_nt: TGTGCCAGCAGCCAGGGCAGGATGGGCACTGAAGCTTTCTTT; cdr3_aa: CASSQGRMGTEAFF